The TCR beta chain under discussion was sequenced for a study of T-cell reconstitution after alpha-beta-depleted transplantation in children. Molecular barcoding with unique molecular identifiers was used for the TCRbeta library. From the PCR reads, TCRdb called clonotypes with MiXCR, one entry per CDR3 protein. The sample lists around 700,000 distinct CDR3 sequences, roughly 13% occurring once. There are many counts of this clonotype. No antigen is known for it. Mismatch with germline at one junction end may stem from a read error. CDR3 length: 13 amino acids. From germline, CDR1 is SGHRS and CDR2 YFSETQ. General observations from the study: Diversity and T-cell counts at one year after transplant derived mostly from new T cells. By about two months after transplant, alpha-beta T cells reportedly arose from several hundred graft clones that had expanded. There were some patients whose high TCRbeta diversity at day 60 came from surviving recipient T cells and thymic progenitors.

The rearrangement links TRBV5-1 to TRBJ2-1, with 7 nucleotides matching TRBD2. The sequence was obtained from a girl aged 2 to 10 with congenital amegakaryocytic thrombocytopenia, due to receive a stem cell transplant. The sample was PBMCs, taken before TCRalphabeta/CD19-depleted stem cell transplant. DNA of the CDR3: TGCGCCAGCAGCTTTAATTTACTAGCGAGTTCGCTCTTC. This codes for CASSFNLLASSLF.